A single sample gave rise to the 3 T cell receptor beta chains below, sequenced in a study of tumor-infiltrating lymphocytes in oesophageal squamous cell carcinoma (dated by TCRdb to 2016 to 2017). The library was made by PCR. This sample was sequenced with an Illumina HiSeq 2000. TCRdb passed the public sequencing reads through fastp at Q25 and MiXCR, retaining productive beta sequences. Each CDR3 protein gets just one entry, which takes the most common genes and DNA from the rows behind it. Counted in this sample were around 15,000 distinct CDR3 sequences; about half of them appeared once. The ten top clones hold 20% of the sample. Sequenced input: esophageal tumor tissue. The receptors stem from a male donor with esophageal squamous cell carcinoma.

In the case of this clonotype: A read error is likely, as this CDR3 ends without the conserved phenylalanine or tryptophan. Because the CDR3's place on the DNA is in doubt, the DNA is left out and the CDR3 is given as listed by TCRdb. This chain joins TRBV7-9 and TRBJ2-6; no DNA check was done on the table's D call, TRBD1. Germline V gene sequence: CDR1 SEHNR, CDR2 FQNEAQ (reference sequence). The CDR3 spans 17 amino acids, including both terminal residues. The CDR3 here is CASSLGISAAWEQYFGA.

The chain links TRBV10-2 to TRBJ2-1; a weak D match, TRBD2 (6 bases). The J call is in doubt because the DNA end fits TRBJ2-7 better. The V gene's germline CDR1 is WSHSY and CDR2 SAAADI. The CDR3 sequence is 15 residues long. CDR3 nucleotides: TGCGCCAGCAGAATTAGCGGAAGCTCCTACAATGAGCAGTACTTC. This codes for CASRISGSSYNEQYF.

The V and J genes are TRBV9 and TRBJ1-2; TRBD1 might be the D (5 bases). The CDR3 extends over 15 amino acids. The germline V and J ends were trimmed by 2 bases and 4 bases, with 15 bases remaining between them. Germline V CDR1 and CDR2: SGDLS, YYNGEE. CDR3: CASSVGLDASYGYTF. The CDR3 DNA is TGTGCCAGCAGCGTGGGACTCGACGCATCCTATGGCTACACCTTC. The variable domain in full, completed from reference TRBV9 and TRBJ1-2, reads DSGVTQTPKHLITATGQRVTLRCSPRSGDLSVYWYQQSLDQGLQFLIQYYNGEERAKGNILERFSAQQFPDLHSELNLSSLELGDSALYFCASSVGLDASYGYTFGSGTRLTVV.